Detailed here is one T cell receptor beta chain. This entry comes from a study of blood T cell repertoires in COVID-19. Study at large: Sites across the United States, Italy and Spain contributed samples from acute and convalescent COVID-19. From T cells, B-cell-depleted T cells, or PBMCs came the material, which was cDNA or gDNA.

V shed 6 bases, J shed 1 base, and the junction held 6 bases outside the gene matches. Germline CDR1 is SNHLY and CDR2 is FYNNEI. The CDR3 covers 15 residues. TCRdb's table, derived via immunoSEQ multiplex PCR, lists solely in-frame clones and lacks some. The sample gives 150,000 to 200,000 clones, roughly nine tenths of which show up once; 1% to 1.5% is in the top ten. The sequenced sample was PBMCs or T cells enriched from blood (not recorded which). This chain joins TRBV2 and TRBJ2-7, with 10 nucleotides matching TRBD1. This TCR was sampled from a human donor with acute COVID-19. The donor label of this sample is uncertain. Here the CDR3 reads CASRKGQGGSYEQYF. CDR3 DNA: TGTGCCAGCAGGAAAGGACAGGGGGGATCCTACGAGCAGTACTTC.